The T cell receptor (beta chain) described here comes from a study of regulatory T cells in long-lasting Graves disease. At the level of the study: Patients with new Graves' disease had used antithyroid drugs below 3 months.

A few counts support this clonotype. Libraries of TCR beta came from iRepertoire HTBI primers plus Arm-PCR of CDR3 regions. One entry per CDR3 protein results from TCRdb running MiXCR on the multiplex PCR reads. The repertoire holds about 620,000 distinct CDR3 sequences, with around 17% as singletons. Per the germline V gene, CDR1 is SGHVS and CDR2 is FNYEAQ. The CDR3 runs to 17 residues. Losses at the gene ends were 6 bases for V and 7 bases for J; bases not matched to a gene: 17. Time point reported: newly diagnosed GD, antithyroid drugs for less than 3 months. The TCR library was made from RNA that had been extracted from PBMCs in TRIzol. Graves' disease diagnosis was established per American Thyroid Association guidelines. Staff took roughly 9 milliliters of peripheral blood and put it into EDTA tubes. The sample was also linked to a second study, of T cells in Graves' hyperthyroidism and ophthalmopathy. That investigation notes: Blood samples included most of the expanded thyroid clonotypes exceeding 0.001.

The sample in question was peripheral blood mononuclear cells (PBMCs), obtained at new diagnosis, from a patient treated with antithyroid drugs. The receptor was derived from a woman aged 30 to 39 with Graves disease. The chain couples TRBV7-6 to TRBJ1-4; 7 nucleotides line up with TRBD1. Here the CDR3 DNA reads TGTGCCAGCAGTCTGAGGACAGGCCCCAGGTCCGGTGAAAAACTGTTTTTT. The encoded protein is CASSLRTGPRSGEKLFF.